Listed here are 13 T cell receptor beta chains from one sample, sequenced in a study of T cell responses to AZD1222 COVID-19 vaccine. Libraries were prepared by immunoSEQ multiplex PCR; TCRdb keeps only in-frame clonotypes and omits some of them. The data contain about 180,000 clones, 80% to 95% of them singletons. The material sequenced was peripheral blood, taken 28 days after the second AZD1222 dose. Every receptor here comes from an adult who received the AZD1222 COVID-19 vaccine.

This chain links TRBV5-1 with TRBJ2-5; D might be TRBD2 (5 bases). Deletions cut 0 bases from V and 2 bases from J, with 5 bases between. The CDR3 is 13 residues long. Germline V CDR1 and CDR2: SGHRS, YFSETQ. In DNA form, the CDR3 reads TGCGCCAGCAGCTTGGGACTACAAGAGACCCAGTACTTC. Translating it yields CASSLGLQETQYF.

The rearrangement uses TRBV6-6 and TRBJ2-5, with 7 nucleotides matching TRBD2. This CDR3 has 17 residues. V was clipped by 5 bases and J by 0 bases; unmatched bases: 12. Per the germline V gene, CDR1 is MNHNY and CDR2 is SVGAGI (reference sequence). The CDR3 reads CASSQLALGGDQETQYF. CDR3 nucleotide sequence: TGTGCCAGCAGTCAACTAGCTCTGGGGGGGGACCAAGAGACCCAGTACTTC.

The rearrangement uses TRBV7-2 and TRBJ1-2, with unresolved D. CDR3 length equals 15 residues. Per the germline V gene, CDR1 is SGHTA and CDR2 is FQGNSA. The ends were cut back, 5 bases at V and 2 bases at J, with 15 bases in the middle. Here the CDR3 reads CASSQLTGSNYGYTF. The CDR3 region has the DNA TGTGCCAGCAGCCAGTTGACGGGTTCGAACTATGGCTACACCTTC.

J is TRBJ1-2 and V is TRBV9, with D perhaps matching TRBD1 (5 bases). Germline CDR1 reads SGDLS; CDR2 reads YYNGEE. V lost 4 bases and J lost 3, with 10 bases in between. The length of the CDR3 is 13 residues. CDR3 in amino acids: CASSRRDDYGYTF. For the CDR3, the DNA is TGTGCCAGCAGCCGCCGGGACGACTATGGCTACACCTTC.

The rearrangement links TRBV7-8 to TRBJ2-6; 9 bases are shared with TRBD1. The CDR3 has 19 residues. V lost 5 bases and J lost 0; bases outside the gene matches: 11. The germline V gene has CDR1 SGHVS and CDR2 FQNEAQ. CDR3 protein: CASSMPGTGIHSGANVLTF. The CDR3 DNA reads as TGTGCCAGCAGCATGCCCGGGACAGGGATACACTCTGGGGCCAACGTCCTGACTTTC.

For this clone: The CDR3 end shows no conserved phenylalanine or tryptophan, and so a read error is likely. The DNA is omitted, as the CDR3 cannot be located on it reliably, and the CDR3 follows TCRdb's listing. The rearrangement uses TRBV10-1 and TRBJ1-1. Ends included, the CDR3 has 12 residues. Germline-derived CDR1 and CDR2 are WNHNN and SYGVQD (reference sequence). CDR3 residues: CASSERRGGFRS.

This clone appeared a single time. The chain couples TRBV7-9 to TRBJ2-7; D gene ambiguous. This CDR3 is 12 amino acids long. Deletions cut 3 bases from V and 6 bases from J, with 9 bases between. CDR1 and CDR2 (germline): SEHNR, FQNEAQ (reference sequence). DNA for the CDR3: TGTGCCAGCAGCTTGCCGAGCTCCGAGCAGTACTTC. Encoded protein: CASSLPSSEQYF.

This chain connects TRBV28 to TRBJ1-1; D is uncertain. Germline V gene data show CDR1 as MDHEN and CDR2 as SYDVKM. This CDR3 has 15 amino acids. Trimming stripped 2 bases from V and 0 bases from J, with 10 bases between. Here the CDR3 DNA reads TGTGCCAGCAGTTTACAATGGCTGGTGAACACTGAAGCTTTCTTT. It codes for CASSLQWLVNTEAFF.

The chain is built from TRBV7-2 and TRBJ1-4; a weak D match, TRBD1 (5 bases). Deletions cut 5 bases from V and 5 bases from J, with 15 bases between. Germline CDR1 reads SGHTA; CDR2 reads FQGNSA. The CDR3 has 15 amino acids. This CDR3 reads CASSERRGANEKLFF. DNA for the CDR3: TGTGCCAGCAGCGAAAGGAGGGGAGCCAATGAAAAACTGTTTTTT.

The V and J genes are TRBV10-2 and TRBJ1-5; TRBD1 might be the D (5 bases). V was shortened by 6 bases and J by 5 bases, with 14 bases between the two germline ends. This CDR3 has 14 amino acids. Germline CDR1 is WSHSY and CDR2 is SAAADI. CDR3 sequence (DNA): TGCGCCAGCAGCCGGGACCGGGCCTATCAGCCCCAGCATTTT. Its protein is CASSRDRAYQPQHF.

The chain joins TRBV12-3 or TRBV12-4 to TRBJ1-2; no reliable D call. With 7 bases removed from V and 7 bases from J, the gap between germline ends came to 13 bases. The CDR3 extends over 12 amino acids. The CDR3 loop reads CASNRAKTGYTF. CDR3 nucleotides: TGTGCCAGCAACCGGGCCAAGACTGGCTACACCTTC.

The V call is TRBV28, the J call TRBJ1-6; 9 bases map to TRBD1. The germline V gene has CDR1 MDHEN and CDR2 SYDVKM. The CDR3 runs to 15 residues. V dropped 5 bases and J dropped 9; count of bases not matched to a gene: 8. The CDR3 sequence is CASSPTDRGISPLHF. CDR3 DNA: TGTGCCAGCAGTCCCACGGACAGGGGAATTTCACCCCTCCACTTT.

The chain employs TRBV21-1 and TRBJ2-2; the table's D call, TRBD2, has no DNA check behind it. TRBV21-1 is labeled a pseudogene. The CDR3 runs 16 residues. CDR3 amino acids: CASSKAKRTNTGELFF. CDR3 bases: TGTGCCAGCAGCAAAGCGAAGCGAACGAACACCGGGGAGCTGTTTTTT.